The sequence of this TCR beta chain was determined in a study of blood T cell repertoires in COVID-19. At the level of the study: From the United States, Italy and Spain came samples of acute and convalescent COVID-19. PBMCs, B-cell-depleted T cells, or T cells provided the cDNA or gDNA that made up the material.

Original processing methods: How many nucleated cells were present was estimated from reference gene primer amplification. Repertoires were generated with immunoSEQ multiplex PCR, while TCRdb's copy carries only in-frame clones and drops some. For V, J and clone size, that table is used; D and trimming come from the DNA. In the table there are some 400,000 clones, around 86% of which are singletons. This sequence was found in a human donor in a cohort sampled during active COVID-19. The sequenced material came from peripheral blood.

The CDR3 protein is CASTLNVGGRQPQHF. The CDR3 region has the DNA TGTGCCAGCACCCTAAACGTAGGGGGCAGGCAGCCCCAGCATTTT. This chain joins TRBV28 and TRBJ1-5, with 7 nucleotides matching TRBD1. The CDR3 sequence is 15 residues long. Germline CDR1 is MDHEN and CDR2 is SYDVKM. V gave up 7 bases and J gave up 7 bases; unmatched junction bases: 13.